This T cell receptor beta chain stems from a study of T-cell memory formation after mild COVID-19. For the study at large: Largely, the TCR clusters proved donor specific.

Findings of the study overall: A second wave of clones peaked on day 37, and their SARS-CoV-2 specificity went unconfirmed.

cDNA libraries for TCR alpha and TCR beta, carrying sample barcodes and UMIs, came from 5'RACE with constant-segment primers. TCRdb reanalysed the 5' RACE reads using MiXCR and keeps one entry per CDR3 protein. The table shows 550,000 to 600,000 distinct CDR3 sequences, with roughly a fifth occurring only once. CDR1 is MNHEY, CDR2 SMNVEV, per germline (reference sequence). The CDR3 runs to 16 residues. The V end lost 5 bases, the J end lost 3 bases, and 16 bases lay between the germline ends. Remarks on this clonotype: Its antigen is not known.

The sequenced material came from PBMCs or a T cell subset sorted from them (not recorded which). The sequence came from an adult woman who had mild COVID-19 (a few samples of this study predate the infection). Cell type and time point are not known. V is TRBV27 and J is TRBJ2-2, with D perhaps matching TRBD1 or TRBD2 (6 bases each). The CDR3 DNA reads TGTGCCAGCAGTCGCGGTTGGGGGGCGGACACCGGGGAGCTGTTTTTT. Its protein is CASSRGWGADTGELFF.